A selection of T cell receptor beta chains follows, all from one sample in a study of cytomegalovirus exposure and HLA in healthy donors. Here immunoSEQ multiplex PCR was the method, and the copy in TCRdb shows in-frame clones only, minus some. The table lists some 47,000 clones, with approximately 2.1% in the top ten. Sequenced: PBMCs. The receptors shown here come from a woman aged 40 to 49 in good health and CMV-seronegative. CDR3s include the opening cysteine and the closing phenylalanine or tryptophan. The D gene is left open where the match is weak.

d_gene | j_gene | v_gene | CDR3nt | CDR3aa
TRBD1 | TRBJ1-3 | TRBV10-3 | TGTGCCATCAGTGAGGGACAGGGTGAAAACACCATATATTTT | CAISEGQGENTIYF
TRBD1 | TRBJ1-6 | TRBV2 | TGTGCCAGCAGTGAGGGCAGGACAGGGGAATCACCCCTCCACTTT | CASSEGRTGESPLHF
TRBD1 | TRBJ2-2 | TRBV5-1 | TGCGCCAGCAGCAGGCGACAGGGAGACACCGGGGAGCTGTTTTTT | CASSRRQGDTGELFF
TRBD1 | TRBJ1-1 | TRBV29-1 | TGCAGCGTGGGGACAGCGAACACTGAAGCTTTCTTT | CSVGTANTEAFF
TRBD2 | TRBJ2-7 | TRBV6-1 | TGTGCCAGCAGTGAAGTTGCGGGAGGACGCTACGAGCAGTACTTC | CASSEVAGGRYEQYF
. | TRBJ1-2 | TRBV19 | TGTGCCAGTAGTCCCGCGGAGGCTTATGGCTACACCTTC | CASSPAEAYGYTF
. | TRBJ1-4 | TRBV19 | TGTGCCAGCGCGGGAAAGGGGACTAATGAAAAACTGTTTTTT | CASAGKGTNEKLFF
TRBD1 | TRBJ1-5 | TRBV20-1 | TGCAGTGCAAGACAGGGGGCAAGCCAGCATTTT | CSARQGASQHF
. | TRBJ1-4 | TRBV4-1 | TGCGCCAGCAGCCAAGATACAAGGGGAGGGGAAAAACTGTTTTTT | CASSQDTRGGEKLFF
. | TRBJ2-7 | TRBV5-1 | TGCGCCAGCAGGCGGGAAACAGACGCCTACGAGCAGTACTTC | CASRRETDAYEQYF
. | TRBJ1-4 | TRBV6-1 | TGTGCCAGCAGTGCGCTGGATCAGGGGACTAATGAAAAACTGTTTTTT | CASSALDQGTNEKLFF
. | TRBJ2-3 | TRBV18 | TGTGCCAGCTCACCAACAGGGAGCGGGATAGGCACAGATACGCAGTATTTT | CASSPTGSGIGTDTQYF
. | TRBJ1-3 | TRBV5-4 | TGTGCCAGCAGCTTGGGAGGGGGTGGAAACAACATATATTTT | CASSLGGGGNNIYF
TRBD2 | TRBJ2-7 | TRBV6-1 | TGTGCCAGCAGCAGGGTAGCGGGAGGGCATTACGAGCAGTACTTC | CASSRVAGGHYEQYF
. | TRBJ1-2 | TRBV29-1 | TGCAGCGTTGTCCCCGGGACGGGAGGCTATGGCTACACCTTC | CSVVPGTGGYGYTF
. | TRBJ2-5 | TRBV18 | TGTGCCAGCTCACCCTGGACAGAACAAGAGACCCAGTACTTC | CASSPWTEQETQYF
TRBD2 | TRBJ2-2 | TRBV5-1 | TGCGCCAGCAGCTTGGGGCTAGCGGGATCGCGGGGGAGCACCGGGGAGCTGTTTTTT | CASSLGLAGSRGSTGELFF